The 2 T cell receptor beta chains given below trace back to one sample, sequenced in a study of T cell changes during pregnancy in multiple sclerosis. TCRdb's table, derived via immunoSEQ multiplex PCR, lists solely in-frame clones and lacks some. The table lists roughly 69,000 clones, roughly 93% of them singletons. The sequencing here drew on peripheral blood, taken in the third trimester of pregnancy. The receptors derive from a female donor with multiple sclerosis, enrolled in a pregnancy study.

The chain employs TRBV5-1 and TRBJ1-2; D is unclear. The V and J ends lost 4 bases and 1 base respectively, with 14 bases between them. This CDR3 spans 15 amino acids. Germline loops: CDR1 SGHRS, CDR2 YFSETQ. CDR3 in amino acids: CASSRGPGINYGYTF. CDR3 nucleotides: TGCGCCAGCAGCCGAGGGCCAGGAATTAACTATGGCTACACCTTC.

The gene calls are TRBV27 and TRBJ2-3; TRBD2 agrees at 8 bases. The V gene end was trimmed by 8 bases and the J gene end by 0 bases; junction bases not matched to a gene: 10. CDR1 MNHEY and CDR2 SMNVEV come from the germline V gene (reference sequence). The CDR3 length is 16 residues. As DNA, the CDR3 is TGTGCCAGCGGCAGACTAGCGCGTGCTAGCACAGATACGCAGTATTTT. This gives the protein CASGRLARASTDTQYF.